The rows below give T cell receptor beta chains drawn from one sample of a study of blood T cell repertoires in COVID-19. Sequencing used immunoSEQ multiplex PCR; TCRdb keeps in-frame clones, though not all of them. The table lists 210,000 or so clones, more than 60% of them singletons. The sample consisted of peripheral blood. The receptors shown here come from a man aged 45-65 years who had recovered from COVID-19. The CDR3 runs from the conserved cysteine through the conserved F or W. D genes are given only for firm matches. Size is stated for part of the rows, as once, few or many counts, or as a class when the clone is expanded.

D gene: TRBD2; clone size: -; V gene: TRBV2; CDR3 length: 15; J gene: TRBJ2-3; CDR3 DNA: TGTGCCAGCAGTGTGGCGGGAGGAGGCACAGATACGCAGTATTTT; CDR3 protein: CASSVAGGGTDTQYF
D gene: TRBD2; clone size: -; V gene: TRBV20-1; CDR3 length: 14; J gene: TRBJ2-1; CDR3 DNA: TGCAGTGCTAGTAGCGGGAGCGGTTACAATGAGCAGTTCTTC; CDR3 protein: CSASSGSGYNEQFF
D gene: TRBD1; clone size: -; V gene: TRBV5-1; CDR3 length: 15; J gene: TRBJ2-7; CDR3 DNA: TGCGCCAGCAGCCAGACAGGGGGCGGGAGCTACGAGCAGTACTTC; CDR3 protein: CASSQTGGGSYEQYF
D gene: TRBD1; clone size: -; V gene: TRBV5-1; CDR3 length: 14; J gene: TRBJ2-7; CDR3 DNA: TGCGCCAGCAGCTTTTTGCAGGGGGCCGAGGAGCAGTACTTC; CDR3 protein: CASSFLQGAEEQYF
D gene: TRBD1; clone size: -; V gene: TRBV19; CDR3 length: 14; J gene: TRBJ2-1; CDR3 DNA: TGTGCCAGTACCGGGACAGGGGACTACAATGAGCAGTTCTTC; CDR3 protein: CASTGTGDYNEQFF
D gene: -; clone size: -; V gene: TRBV28; CDR3 length: 14; J gene: TRBJ1-5; CDR3 DNA: TGTGCCAGCAGTACCCCAGGTACAAATCAGCCCCAGCATTTT; CDR3 protein: CASSTPGTNQPQHF
D gene: TRBD1; clone size: -; V gene: TRBV5-1; CDR3 length: 15; J gene: TRBJ2-1; CDR3 DNA: TGCGCCAGCACCCCTGGGGGACAGGGGGTAGGTGAGCAGTTCTTC; CDR3 protein: CASTPGGQGVGEQFF
D gene: -; clone size: -; V gene: TRBV27; CDR3 length: 14; J gene: TRBJ2-1; CDR3 DNA: TGTGCCAGCAGTTTACCCAGCTCCTACAATGAGCAGTTCTTC; CDR3 protein: CASSLPSSYNEQFF
D gene: -; clone size: -; V gene: TRBV29-1; CDR3 length: 13; J gene: TRBJ1-2; CDR3 DNA: TGCAGCGTTGAAGAGGGGCCTAACTATGGCTACACCTTC; CDR3 protein: CSVEEGPNYGYTF
D gene: TRBD2; clone size: -; V gene: TRBV6-4; CDR3 length: 16; J gene: TRBJ2-3; CDR3 DNA: TGTGCCACCCTAAAGGGTAGCGGGAGGGTCGGAGATACGCAGTATTTT; CDR3 protein: CATLKGSGRVGDTQYF
D gene: -; clone size: -; V gene: TRBV9; CDR3 length: 15; J gene: TRBJ2-5; CDR3 DNA: TGTGCCAGCAGCCCATACCGGGACACCCAAGAGACCCAGTACTTC; CDR3 protein: CASSPYRDTQETQYF
D gene: TRBD2; clone size: many; V gene: TRBV19; CDR3 length: 16; J gene: TRBJ2-7; CDR3 DNA: TGTGCCAGTAGTGTGGATAGCGGGAACCCTACCTACGAGCAGTACTTC; CDR3 protein: CASSVDSGNPTYEQYF
D gene: -; clone size: -; V gene: TRBV29-1; CDR3 length: 14; J gene: TRBJ1-1; CDR3 DNA: TGCAGCGTTGAAGATCGGCACAGTGCCACTGAAGCTTTCTTT; CDR3 protein: CSVEDRHSATEAFF
D gene: -; clone size: once; V gene: TRBV19; CDR3 length: 15; J gene: TRBJ1-1; CDR3 DNA: TGTGCCAGTAGTATAGTACTTATGGGGGGCACTGAAGCTTTCTTT; CDR3 protein: CASSIVLMGGTEAFF
D gene: TRBD2; clone size: -; V gene: TRBV20-1; CDR3 length: 11; J gene: TRBJ2-1; CDR3 DNA: TGCAGTGCTAGAGTAGCGGGAGGGGAGTTCTTC; CDR3 protein: CSARVAGGEFF
D gene: -; clone size: -; V gene: TRBV14; CDR3 length: 11; J gene: TRBJ2-7; CDR3 DNA: TGTGCCAGCAGCCAAGGAGGCGAGCAGTACTTC; CDR3 protein: CASSQGGEQYF
D gene: -; clone size: -; V gene: TRBV28; CDR3 length: 14; J gene: TRBJ1-2; CDR3 DNA: TGTGCCAGCAGTACATACCCGCAGGGGATCGGCTACACCTTC; CDR3 protein: CASSTYPQGIGYTF
D gene: TRBD2; clone size: -; V gene: TRBV6-5; CDR3 length: 13; J gene: TRBJ2-7; CDR3 DNA: TGTGCCAGCAGTAGGGACTACTCCTACGAGCAGTACTTC; CDR3 protein: CASSRDYSYEQYF
D gene: -; clone size: -; V gene: TRBV25-1; CDR3 length: 13; J gene: TRBJ2-1; CDR3 DNA: TGTGCCAGCACGGCGTGGGGGGTCAATGAGCAGTTCTTC; CDR3 protein: CASTAWGVNEQFF
D gene: TRBD1; clone size: -; V gene: TRBV4-2; CDR3 length: 16; J gene: TRBJ2-5; CDR3 DNA: TGTGCCAGCAGCCAAGGTCGACAGGGGCAGGGAGAGACCCAGTACTTC; CDR3 protein: CASSQGRQGQGETQYF
D gene: -; clone size: many; V gene: TRBV10-1; CDR3 length: 13; J gene: TRBJ2-5; CDR3 DNA: TGCGCCAGCAGTGATTGGGGGCAGGAGACCCAGTACTTC; CDR3 protein: CASSDWGQETQYF
D gene: TRBD2; clone size: -; V gene: TRBV11-2; CDR3 length: 15; J gene: TRBJ2-2; CDR3 DNA: TGTGCCAGCAGCCCGGGTAGCGGGAGGGCGGGGGAGCTGTTTTTT; CDR3 protein: CASSPGSGRAGELFF
D gene: -; clone size: few; V gene: TRBV7-2; CDR3 length: 15; J gene: TRBJ2-7; CDR3 DNA: TGTGCCAGCAGCTTAGATCCAGGAAACTCCTACGAGCAGTACTTC; CDR3 protein: CASSLDPGNSYEQYF
D gene: -; clone size: -; V gene: TRBV11-3; CDR3 length: 13; J gene: TRBJ2-3; CDR3 DNA: TGTGCCAGCAGCCGCGGGCAGATGAATACGCAGTATTTT; CDR3 protein: CASSRGQMNTQYF
D gene: -; clone size: once; V gene: TRBV2; CDR3 length: 13; J gene: TRBJ1-2; CDR3 DNA: TGTGCCAGCAGTGAACAGCGCGGGTATGGCTACACCTTC; CDR3 protein: CASSEQRGYGYTF
D gene: -; clone size: -; V gene: TRBV21-1; CDR3 length: 16; J gene: TRBJ2-1; CDR3 DNA: TGTGCCAGCAGCCCCCCTCCGGGGGACAGAAACAATGAGCAGTTCTTC; CDR3 protein: CASSPPPGDRNNEQFF
D gene: TRBD2; clone size: -; V gene: TRBV29-1; CDR3 length: 13; J gene: TRBJ2-7; CDR3 DNA: TGCAGCGTTGCAGCGGGAGGACCCTACGAGCAGTACTTC; CDR3 protein: CSVAAGGPYEQYF
D gene: TRBD1; clone size: -; V gene: TRBV24-1; CDR3 length: 17; J gene: TRBJ2-1; CDR3 DNA: TGTGCCACCAGGTTCGAGAGGGGGACAGGGGGCTACAATGAGCAGTTCTTC; CDR3 protein: CATRFERGTGGYNEQFF
D gene: -; clone size: -; V gene: TRBV5-4; CDR3 length: 13; J gene: TRBJ1-2; CDR3 DNA: TGTGCCAGCAGCGGGGGCAAGAGATATGGCTACACCTTC; CDR3 protein: CASSGGKRYGYTF
D gene: -; clone size: -; V gene: TRBV4-1; CDR3 length: 15; J gene: TRBJ2-6; CDR3 DNA: TGCGCCAGCAGCCAACAATCCTCTGGGGCCAACGTCCTGACTTTC; CDR3 protein: CASSQQSSGANVLTF
D gene: TRBD1; clone size: -; V gene: TRBV11-3; CDR3 length: 15; J gene: TRBJ2-2; CDR3 DNA: TGTGCCAGCAGCTGGGGACAGGGAAACACCGGGGAGCTGTTTTTT; CDR3 protein: CASSWGQGNTGELFF
D gene: -; clone size: -; V gene: TRBV27; CDR3 length: 13; J gene: TRBJ2-7; CDR3 DNA: TGTGCCAGCAGTTCTAGTGGGGGGATCGAGCAGTACTTC; CDR3 protein: CASSSSGGIEQYF
D gene: -; clone size: -; V gene: TRBV7-2; CDR3 length: 13; J gene: TRBJ1-2; CDR3 DNA: TGTGCCAGCAGCTTACAGGGTTCCTATGGCTACACCTTC; CDR3 protein: CASSLQGSYGYTF
D gene: TRBD1; clone size: once; V gene: TRBV5-4; CDR3 length: 17; J gene: TRBJ2-7; CDR3 DNA: TGTGCCAGCAGCTCAACGCGAACCGGGACAGGGACCACTTTTAAGTACTTC; CDR3 protein: CASSSTRTGTGTTFKYF
D gene: TRBD1; clone size: -; V gene: TRBV28; CDR3 length: 19; J gene: TRBJ1-4; CDR3 DNA: TGTGCCAGCAGTACGCACCTCACCGGGACAGGGTTAGCTAATGAAAAACTGTTTTTT; CDR3 protein: CASSTHLTGTGLANEKLFF
D gene: -; clone size: once; V gene: TRBV3-1/TRBV3-2; CDR3 length: 15; J gene: TRBJ2-1; CDR3 DNA: TGTGCCAGCAGCCAAGCGAAACTAGCTGTCGATGAGCAGTTCTTC; CDR3 protein: CASSQAKLAVDEQFF
D gene: -; clone size: -; V gene: TRBV7-3; CDR3 length: 17; J gene: TRBJ2-2; CDR3 DNA: TGTGCCAGCAGCCCTACTCGGAGGGGGCCGAACACCGGGGAGCTGTTTTTT; CDR3 protein: CASSPTRRGPNTGELFF
D gene: TRBD2; clone size: -; V gene: TRBV20-1; CDR3 length: 15; J gene: TRBJ2-7; CDR3 DNA: TGCAGTGCTAGTAGGGATAGCGGGACCCCCTACGAGCAGTACTTC; CDR3 protein: CSASRDSGTPYEQYF
D gene: -; clone size: -; V gene: TRBV18; CDR3 length: 16; J gene: TRBJ2-2; CDR3 DNA: TGTGCCAGCTCACCCTACGACTTCGTACAAGCCGGGGAGCTGTTTTTT; CDR3 protein: CASSPYDFVQAGELFF
D gene: -; clone size: many; V gene: TRBV27; CDR3 length: 14; J gene: TRBJ1-5; CDR3 DNA: TGTGCCAGCAGTCCTCAGGGGAGCAATCAGCCCCAGCATTTT; CDR3 protein: CASSPQGSNQPQHF
D gene: -; clone size: once; V gene: TRBV6-4; CDR3 length: 14; J gene: TRBJ2-2; CDR3 DNA: TGTGCCAGCAGTGACAGAGCAGGAACCGGGGAGCTGTTTTTT; CDR3 protein: CASSDRAGTGELFF
D gene: TRBD1; clone size: -; V gene: TRBV29-1; CDR3 length: 11; J gene: TRBJ2-2; CDR3 DNA: TGCAGCGTTGGGGACAGCGGGGAGCTGTTTTTT; CDR3 protein: CSVGDSGELFF
D gene: TRBD2; clone size: -; V gene: TRBV28; CDR3 length: 21; J gene: TRBJ2-7; CDR3 DNA: TGTGCCAGCAGTTTTTATGTCAGGGGGCCCTTCGGACTAGCGGGAACCTACGAGCAGTACTTC; CDR3 protein: CASSFYVRGPFGLAGTYEQYF
D gene: -; clone size: -; V gene: TRBV12-3/TRBV12-4; CDR3 length: 13; J gene: TRBJ2-5; CDR3 DNA: TGTGCCAGCAGTTCCGGGGTACAAGAGACCCAGTACTTC; CDR3 protein: CASSSGVQETQYF
D gene: TRBD1; clone size: -; V gene: TRBV9; CDR3 length: 15; J gene: TRBJ1-6; CDR3 DNA: TGTGCCAGCAGCGCAAATACAGGGGACAATTCACCCCTCCACTTT; CDR3 protein: CASSANTGDNSPLHF
D gene: TRBD1; clone size: -; V gene: TRBV19; CDR3 length: 15; J gene: TRBJ2-7; CDR3 DNA: TGTGCCAGTAGTATATCAGGGGGCGGCTCCTACGAGCAGTACTTC; CDR3 protein: CASSISGGGSYEQYF
D gene: TRBD2; clone size: -; V gene: TRBV19; CDR3 length: 16; J gene: TRBJ2-1; CDR3 DNA: TGTGCCAGTAGTATAGATCACGCTAGCGGGAGGTATGAGCAGTTCTTC; CDR3 protein: CASSIDHASGRYEQFF
D gene: TRBD2; clone size: -; V gene: TRBV24-1; CDR3 length: 15; J gene: TRBJ2-5; CDR3 DNA: TGTGCCACCAGCCCAGGACTAGCGGGAGGAGAGACCCAGTACTTC; CDR3 protein: CATSPGLAGGETQYF
D gene: -; clone size: -; V gene: TRBV11-2; CDR3 length: 12; J gene: TRBJ2-3; CDR3 DNA: TGTGCCAGCAGCCTCGTCCCAGATACGCAGTATTTT; CDR3 protein: CASSLVPDTQYF
D gene: TRBD2; clone size: -; V gene: TRBV6-5; CDR3 length: 14; J gene: TRBJ2-7; CDR3 DNA: TGTGCCAGCAGTTACTCTGCTAGCGGAGACGAGCAGTACTTC; CDR3 protein: CASSYSASGDEQYF
D gene: TRBD2; clone size: -; V gene: TRBV9; CDR3 length: 18; J gene: TRBJ2-1; CDR3 DNA: TGTGCCAGCAGCTTCAGACTCGGGACTAGAAGTCCCTACAATGAGCAGTTCTTC; CDR3 protein: CASSFRLGTRSPYNEQFF
D gene: TRBD1; clone size: -; V gene: TRBV28; CDR3 length: 14; J gene: TRBJ1-1; CDR3 DNA: TGTGCCAGCAGACAGGGGCTATCGCACACTGAAGCTTTCTTT; CDR3 protein: CASRQGLSHTEAFF
D gene: -; clone size: once; V gene: TRBV5-5; CDR3 length: 15; J gene: TRBJ1-1; CDR3 DNA: TGTGCCAGCAGCCCGTCTCCCACAGGGAACACTGAAGCTTTCTTT; CDR3 protein: CASSPSPTGNTEAFF
D gene: -; clone size: -; V gene: TRBV11-2; CDR3 length: 11; J gene: TRBJ2-2; CDR3 DNA: TGTGCCAGCAGCTCTCTACGGGAGCTGTTTTTT; CDR3 protein: CASSSLRELFF
D gene: TRBD1; clone size: -; V gene: TRBV19; CDR3 length: 16; J gene: TRBJ2-3; CDR3 DNA: TGTGCCAGTAGTATTGCTTTGGGACAGGGCTCAGATACGCAGTATTTT; CDR3 protein: CASSIALGQGSDTQYF
D gene: -; clone size: -; V gene: TRBV29-1; CDR3 length: 12; J gene: TRBJ2-1; CDR3 DNA: TGCAGCGCCCTAAAATCCTACAATGAGCAGTTCTTC; CDR3 protein: CSALKSYNEQFF
D gene: -; clone size: few; V gene: TRBV3-1/TRBV3-2; CDR3 length: 13; J gene: TRBJ1-2; CDR3 DNA: TGTGCCAGCAGCCCCCACTCCCGGGGTGGCTACACCTTC; CDR3 protein: CASSPHSRGGYTF
D gene: -; clone size: -; V gene: TRBV28; CDR3 length: 17; J gene: TRBJ2-5; CDR3 DNA: TGTGCCAGCAGTTTTTGGGCCCCAATAACAGGGAAAGAGACCCAGTACTTC; CDR3 protein: CASSFWAPITGKETQYF
D gene: TRBD2; clone size: once; V gene: TRBV2; CDR3 length: 17; J gene: TRBJ2-7; CDR3 DNA: TGTGCCACCAAGACTAGCGGGAGCGTACAGCACAACTACGAGCAGTACTTC; CDR3 protein: CATKTSGSVQHNYEQYF
D gene: TRBD2; clone size: few; V gene: TRBV7-8; CDR3 length: 17; J gene: TRBJ2-3; CDR3 DNA: TGTGCCAGCAGCGTAGATCCGGGACTAGCGAGGTCAGATACGCAGTATTTT; CDR3 protein: CASSVDPGLARSDTQYF